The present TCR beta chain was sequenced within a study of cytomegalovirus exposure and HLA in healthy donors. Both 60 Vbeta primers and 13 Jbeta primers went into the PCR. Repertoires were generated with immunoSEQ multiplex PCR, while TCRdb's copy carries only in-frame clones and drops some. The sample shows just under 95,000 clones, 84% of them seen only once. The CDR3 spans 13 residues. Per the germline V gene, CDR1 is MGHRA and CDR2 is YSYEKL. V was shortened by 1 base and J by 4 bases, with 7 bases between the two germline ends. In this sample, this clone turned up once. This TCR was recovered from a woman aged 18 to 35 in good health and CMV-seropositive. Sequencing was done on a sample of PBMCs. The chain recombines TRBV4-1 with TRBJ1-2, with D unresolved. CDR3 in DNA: TGCGCCAGCAGCCAAGGAGGGATCTATGGCTACACCTTC. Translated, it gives CASSQGGIYGYTF.